Sequencing of this T cell receptor beta chain was carried out in a study of CD8 T cells in ankylosing spondylitis. With regard to this clonotype: The target antigen is unknown.

Whole-study results and caveats: The study identified a TCR beta motif of several highly homologous variants that appeared characteristic of ankylosing spondylitis blood. Within matched ankylosing spondylitis synovial fluid, disease-linked clones were reportedly significantly enriched. Prior work had noted some motif variants in reactive arthritis blood and synovial fluid.

Trimming took off 6 bases at V and 3 bases at J, with 20 bases between the two ends. CDR1 and CDR2 (germline): DFQATT, SNEGSKA (reference sequence). This CDR3 comprises 15 residues. Each CDR3 protein gets one entry after TCRdb re-called the 5' RACE reads with MiXCR. The data show roughly 470,000 distinct CDR3 sequences, with 25% to 30% seen just once and 0.89% held by the top ten. This clonotype was obtained from a male donor with ankylosing spondylitis. The chain links TRBV20-1 to TRBJ1-2; the D is unclear. Sequencing was done on a sample of blood, either unsorted or a sorted T cell fraction (not recorded which). The CDR3 here is CSASPRAPTHYGYTF. For the CDR3, the DNA is TGCAGTGCCTCCCCTCGAGCCCCAACCCACTATGGCTACACCTTC.